The present TCR beta chain was sequenced within a study of cytomegalovirus exposure and HLA in healthy donors. CDR1 and CDR2 from the germline V gene are SGHTA and FQGNSA. Deletions cut 1 base from V and 8 bases from J, with 11 bases between. CDR3 length: 13 amino acids. PCR primers comprised 60 Vbeta and 13 Jbeta primers. Clones were read by immunoSEQ multiplex PCR, and TCRdb kept only the in-frame ones, dropping some. The profile shows over 100,000 clones, about 72% of them singletons. The sequenced sample was PBMCs. The sequence was obtained from a female donor in good health and CMV-seronegative. The chain recombines TRBV7-2 with TRBJ1-2; possibly TRBD1 for D (6 bases). This CDR3 reads CASSLEGGRGYTF. As DNA, the CDR3 is TGTGCCAGCAGCTTAGAAGGGGGACGCGGCTACACCTTC.